The 15 T cell receptor beta chains presented below share a single source sample, sequenced in a study of blood T cell repertoires in COVID-19. Repertoires were generated with immunoSEQ multiplex PCR, while TCRdb's copy carries only in-frame clones and drops some. This sample carries about 360,000 clones, about 90% of them seen once, and the ten largest clones take more than 1.5%. Material: PBMCs or T cells enriched from blood (not recorded which). The receptors stem from a man between 35 and 55 years old in a cohort exposed to, infected with or recovered from COVID-19 (not recorded which).

The rearrangement uses TRBV7-8 and TRBJ2-6; possibly TRBD2 for D (7 bases). Germline CDR1 and CDR2: SGHVS and FQNEAQ. V was cut by 3 bases and J by 1 base, with 10 bases left in between. The CDR3 runs to 16 residues. The CDR3 sequence is CASSLRGLSGANVLTF. Written as DNA, the CDR3 is TGTGCCAGCAGCTTGCGGGGGCTATCTGGGGCCAACGTCCTGACTTTC.

V is TRBV30 and J is TRBJ2-5; TRBD2 matches at 11 bases. V was pared by 3 bases and J by 4 bases, with 1 base of the junction left unmatched. CDR3 length: 13 amino acids. The germline CDR1 and CDR2 sequences are GTSNPN and SVGIG (reference sequence). CDR3 in amino acids: CAWRGLAGETQYF. The CDR3 DNA sequence: TGTGCCTGGAGAGGACTAGCGGGAGAGACCCAGTACTTC.

The genes are TRBV2 and TRBJ2-7; D gene uncertain. CDR1 is SNHLY, CDR2 FYNNEI, per germline. This CDR3 comprises 12 residues. The V end was cut by 2 bases, the J end by 3 bases, with 5 bases between. CDR3 residues: CASSESHYEQYF. The CDR3 nucleotides read TGTGCCAGCAGTGAATCCCACTACGAGCAGTACTTC.

The genes are TRBV6-2 or TRBV6-3 and TRBJ1-5; 7 bases fit TRBD1. This CDR3 is built from 17 residues. Germline CDR1 and CDR2: MNHEY and SVGEGT. The junction had 12 bases not matched to a gene; V was cut back by 3 bases and J by 4 bases. The CDR3 loop is CASSYPPGQSLNQPQHF. CDR3 nucleotides: TGTGCCAGCAGTTATCCCCCGGGACAGTCTTTAAATCAGCCCCAGCATTTT.

With respect to this clone: A read error may account for a junction end that differs from germline. The V call is TRBV7-6, the J call TRBJ1-5; unclear D gene. The CDR3 sequence is 15 residues long. The germline V gene encodes CDR1 SGHVS and CDR2 FNYEAQ. The CDR3 DNA follows: TGTGCCAGCAGCTTAGGGGAGGCCAGCAGTCAGCCCCAGCATTTT. Translation gives CASSLGEASSQPQHF.

This clone occurred many times. The V call is TRBV7-6, the J call TRBJ1-3; possibly TRBD1 for D (5 bases). The CDR3 covers 13 residues. With 3 bases removed from V and 4 bases from J, the gap between germline ends came to 7 bases. Germline loops: CDR1 SGHVS, CDR2 FNYEAQ. For the CDR3, the DNA is TGTGCCAGCAGCTTGCGGACAGGAAACACCATATATTTT. Amino acid sequence: CASSLRTGNTIYF.

V gene TRBV29-1 combines with J gene TRBJ2-2, with no clear D. This CDR3 comprises 12 residues. The germline V gene has CDR1 SQVTM and CDR2 ANQGSEA. Trimming removed 6 bases at V and 6 bases at J, with 11 bases between. DNA for the CDR3: TGCAGCGTAAGGCCCCAGGCCGGGGAGCTGTTTTTT. Residues: CSVRPQAGELFF.

The chain carries TRBV27 and TRBJ2-7; 7 nucleotides line up with TRBD2. Germline values: CDR1 MNHEY, CDR2 SMNVEV (reference sequence). The CDR3 contains 15 residues. Losses at the gene ends were 2 bases for V and 2 bases for J; bases not matched to a gene: 6. The CDR3 region is CASSLKAGVPYEQYF. Here the CDR3 DNA reads TGTGCCAGCAGTTTAAAGGCGGGAGTACCCTACGAGCAGTACTTC.

The chain couples TRBV19 to TRBJ1-5; D ambiguous. Germline V gene sequence: CDR1 LNHDA, CDR2 SQIVND (reference sequence). This CDR3 comprises 16 residues. Trimming removed 3 bases from V and 5 bases from J, with 17 bases in between. DNA for the CDR3: TGTGCCAGTAGTATCCCCTCTGGGCTGAGTGATCAGCCCCAGCATTTT. Protein product: CASSIPSGLSDQPQHF.

This chain joins TRBV10-3 and TRBJ2-7, with 8 bases fitting TRBD1. CDR1 and CDR2 (germline): ENHRY, SYGVKD. CDR3 length: 14 amino acids. After removal of 5 bases from V and 3 bases from J, the junction contained 6 bases not matched to a gene. CDR3 amino acids: CAISSGQGGYEQYF. For the CDR3, the DNA is TGTGCCATCAGTTCAGGACAGGGCGGCTACGAGCAGTACTTC.

Regarding this clone: Other DNA sequences within the sample encode an identical CDR3. CDR3 sequence: CASSLGGANTGELFF. In DNA, the CDR3 is TGCGCCAGCAGCTTGGGGGGGGCGAACACCGGGGAGCTGTTTTTT. The chain links TRBV5-1 to TRBJ2-2, with D maybe TRBD2 (6 bases). The CDR3 is 15 residues long. Germline V gene sequence: CDR1 SGHRS, CDR2 YFSETQ. Trimming stripped 0 bases from V and 0 bases from J, with 6 bases between. The whole variable domain, filled in from reference TRBV5-1 and TRBJ2-2, reads KAGVTQTPRYLIKTRGQQVTLSCSPISGHRSVSWYQQTPGQGLQFLFEYFSETQRNKGNFPGRFSGRQFSNSRSEMNVSTLELGDSALYLCASSLGGANTGELFFGEGSRLTVL.

The chain recombines TRBV29-1 with TRBJ2-3, with 11 bases lining up with TRBD2. The CDR3 consists of 14 residues. The germline V gene encodes CDR1 SQVTM and CDR2 ANQGSEA. Trimming removed 6 bases from V and 5 bases from J; junction bases left unmatched: 7. The CDR3 is CSVLKLAGEDTQYF. CDR3 nucleotides: TGCAGCGTCCTCAAACTAGCGGGAGAAGATACGCAGTATTTT.

The V call is TRBV11-2, the J call TRBJ2-1; TRBD2 agrees at 7 bases. Germline CDR1 and CDR2: SGHAT and FQNNGV. CDR3 length equals 15 residues. J was trimmed by 4 bases and V by 1 base; bases with no gene match: 4. CDR3 in amino acids: CASSLGGGYYNEQFF. Here the CDR3 DNA reads TGTGCCAGCAGCTTAGGGGGGGGGTATTACAATGAGCAGTTCTTC.

The chain links TRBV9 to TRBJ1-3, with D unclear. Trimming cost V 2 bases and J 0 bases, with 15 bases left between them. CDR3 length: 17 amino acids. Germline V gene lookup returns CDR1 SGDLS and CDR2 YYNGEE. In nucleotides, the CDR3 is TGTGCCAGCAGCGTCACAGACCCTTCTGACTCTGGAAACACCATATATTTT. Its translation: CASSVTDPSDSGNTIYF.

The chain carries TRBV19 and TRBJ1-5; 9 positions agree with TRBD1. Germline V gene lookup returns CDR1 LNHDA and CDR2 SQIVND (reference sequence). There are 15 residues in the CDR3. J was trimmed by 2 bases and V by 5 bases; bases with no gene match: 4. This chain's CDR3 is CASSAWTGGNQPQHF. The CDR3 DNA follows: TGTGCCAGTAGTGCCTGGACAGGGGGCAATCAGCCCCAGCATTTT.